This TCR beta chain was identified in a study of blood T cell repertoires in COVID-19. At the level of the study: From T cells, B-cell-depleted T cells, or PBMCs came the material, which was cDNA or gDNA.

In the authors' methods: Nucleated cell number was recorded as an estimate derived from reference gene primer amplification. The table came from immunoSEQ multiplex PCR; TCRdb's copy has only in-frame clones and leaves some out. The DNA was the basis for D and trimming; V, J and clone size are from that table. The sample holds around 320,000 clones, around 92% seen once. Germline V gene sequence: CDR1 SNHLY, CDR2 FYNNEI. The V gene end was trimmed by 4 bases and the J gene end by 0 bases; junction bases not matched to a gene: 8. The CDR3 is 16 amino acids. The TCR was taken from a woman between 45 and 65 years old who had been exposed to COVID-19. The sample comprised PBMCs or T cells enriched from blood (not recorded which). The chain employs TRBV2 and TRBJ1-2; TRBD1 agrees at 7 bases. Here the CDR3 DNA reads TGTGCCAGCAGTGTTGACAGGGTCCCAGCTAACTATGGCTACACCTTC. Translation: CASSVDRVPANYGYTF.